The 19 T cell receptor beta chains listed next were all sequenced from one sample in a study of T cell changes during pregnancy in multiple sclerosis. The repertoire was sequenced with immunoSEQ multiplex PCR; TCRdb's copy has only in-frame clones and lacks some. The sample records fewer than 70,000 clones, approximately 90% being singletons. The sequences come from peripheral blood, collected in the first trimester of pregnancy. All receptors derive from a female donor with multiple sclerosis, enrolled in a pregnancy study.

The chain recombines TRBV18 with TRBJ2-3, with 9 bases matching TRBD2. Germline trimming cut 1 base from V and 5 bases from J; bases unmatched to any gene: 1. Germline-derived CDR1 and CDR2 are KGHSH and LQKENI. This CDR3 contains 14 residues. The CDR3 bases are TGTGCCAGCTCACCACTTAGCGGGAGAGATACGCAGTATTTT. It is translated as CASSPLSGRDTQYF.

The rearrangement joins TRBV18 to TRBJ2-3; 9 positions agree with TRBD2. The germline V gene encodes CDR1 KGHSH and CDR2 LQKENI. This CDR3 spans 16 amino acids. Unmatched junction bases numbered 11, after V lost 4 bases and J lost 6 bases. The CDR3 reads CASSLSAGGPGDTQYF. The CDR3 region has the DNA TGTGCCAGCTCACTGTCGGCGGGAGGGCCCGGTGATACGCAGTATTTT.

Here the CDR3 DNA reads TGTGCCAGCAGCTTGTTCGAGACTGAAGCTTTCTTT. This sequence encodes CASSLFETEAFF. V and J are TRBV5-6 and TRBJ1-1; D is undetermined. The CDR3 is 12 amino acids. Germline CDR1 is SGHDT and CDR2 is YYEEEE. V lost 1 base and J 5 bases, leaving 6 bases between the germline ends.

The chain has TRBV6-1 and TRBJ1-2, with D unclear. The germline V gene has CDR1 MNHNS and CDR2 SASEGT. The CDR3 sequence is 13 residues long. The V end lost 0 bases, the J end lost 1 base, and 3 bases lay between the germline ends. The CDR3: CASSEARNYGYTF. The CDR3, as DNA: TGTGCCAGCAGTGAAGCGCGTAACTATGGCTACACCTTC.

The rearrangement links TRBV7-3 to TRBJ2-1; possibly TRBD2 for D (5 bases). The CDR3 totals 12 residues. Germline CDR1 SGHTA, CDR2 FQGTGA. The V end lost 6 bases, the J end lost 9 bases, and 12 bases lay between the germline ends. CDR3 in amino acids: CASSRGMGEQFF. For the CDR3, the DNA is TGTGCCAGCAGTAGAGGGATGGGTGAGCAGTTCTTC.

V is TRBV14 and J is TRBJ2-7; unclear D gene. V was pared by 1 base and J by 3 bases, with 7 bases between. The V gene's germline CDR1 is SGHDN and CDR2 FVKESK. There are 13 residues in the CDR3. The chain's CDR3 is CASSQGPGYEQYF. Here the CDR3 DNA reads TGTGCCAGCAGCCAAGGACCGGGCTACGAGCAGTACTTC. The variable domain in full, completed from reference TRBV14 and TRBJ2-7, reads EAGVTQFPSHSVIEKGQTVTLRCDPISGHDNLYWYRRVMGKEIKFLLHFVKESKQDESGMPNNRFLAERTGGTYSTLKVQPAELEDSGVYFCASSQGPGYEQYFGPGTRLTVT.

The chain couples TRBV30 to TRBJ1-2; no definite D call. Germline V lookup: CDR1 GTSNPN, CDR2 SVGIG (reference sequence). Between the trimmed V and J ends, which lost 8 bases and 6 bases, there was a span of 19 bases. The CDR3 totals 13 residues. In DNA, the CDR3 is TGTGCCGGCTGGGAGTTCAGGAGGGATGGCTACACCTTC. As protein: CAGWEFRRDGYTF.

The chain has TRBV11-2 and TRBJ2-7, with 7 bases aligning to TRBD2. J lost 2 bases, V lost 2 bases, and 9 bases had no gene match. The CDR3 is made up of 16 amino acids. Germline assignment: CDR1 SGHAT and CDR2 FQNNGV. The CDR3 reads CASSLSGVGGTYEQYF. In DNA, the CDR3 is TGTGCCAGCAGCTTAAGCGGGGTCGGGGGTACCTACGAGCAGTACTTC.

The chain has TRBV27 and TRBJ2-1; 11 positions agree with TRBD2. The CDR3 sequence is 20 residues long. Germline V gene data show CDR1 as MNHEY and CDR2 as SMNVEV (reference sequence). V trimming: 3 bases; J trimming: 0 bases; junction bases outside the gene matches: 13. The CDR3 protein is CASSFSSRTSGRSSYNEQFF. The CDR3 DNA sequence: TGTGCCAGCAGTTTTTCATCCAGGACTAGCGGGCGGAGCTCCTACAATGAGCAGTTCTTC.

J is TRBJ2-7 and V is TRBV6-5; 9 nucleotides match TRBD1. Germline V gene data show CDR1 as MNHEY and CDR2 as SVGAGI. This CDR3 region has 15 residues. Trimming removed 6 bases from V and 6 bases from J; junction bases left unmatched: 12. This chain's CDR3 is CASSLPGQGLGEQYF. The CDR3 nucleotides are TGTGCCAGCAGCTTACCGGGACAGGGTCTCGGCGAGCAGTACTTC.

The gene calls are TRBV11-2 and TRBJ1-1; a weak D match, TRBD1 (6 bases). From germline, CDR1 is SGHAT and CDR2 FQNNGV. The CDR3 is 17 amino acids. The V end lost 6 bases, the J end lost 0 bases, and 20 bases lay between the germline ends. The CDR3 bases are TGTGCCAGCAGGCGCCCCGGGACACGGATCATGAACACTGAAGCTTTCTTT. Protein: CASRRPGTRIMNTEAFF.

The chain uses TRBV7-2 and TRBJ1-5; TRBD1 aligns across 10 bases. Germline CDR1 is SGHTA and CDR2 is FQGNSA. V shed 5 bases and J 7 bases; nucleotides not matched to a gene: 8. The CDR3 covers 15 residues. CDR3 nucleotide sequence: TGTGCCAGCAGCCGTGGACAGGGGGGACAACAGCCCCAGCATTTT. Residues: CASSRGQGGQQPQHF.

The chain joins TRBV19 to TRBJ2-1; no clear D. Trimming removed 1 base at V and 7 bases at J, with 14 bases between. Germline V CDR1 and CDR2: LNHDA, SQIVND (reference sequence). This CDR3 is 15 amino acids long. CDR3 coding DNA: TGTGCCAGTAGTATAGTGGGCCCGGTAGGTAATGAGCAGTTCTTC. This codes for CASSIVGPVGNEQFF.

This chain links TRBV6-5 with TRBJ1-4; D is uncertain. The CDR3 totals 12 residues. Trimming left V 8 bases short and J 10 bases short, with 14 bases between. The V gene's germline CDR1 is MNHEY and CDR2 SVGAGI. The CDR3, as DNA: TGTGCCAGCGGTGTTCCGGGGAGAAAACTGTTTTTT. As protein: CASGVPGRKLFF.

The rearrangement joins TRBV30 to TRBJ1-5; no firm D call. The CDR3 sequence is 14 residues long. Trimming left V 3 bases short and J 3 bases short, with 12 bases between. Germline-derived CDR1 and CDR2 are GTSNPN and SVGIG (reference sequence). The CDR3 coding sequence is TGTGCCTGGAGCGCGGGTCTTCACAATCAGCCCCAGCATTTT. This translates into CAWSAGLHNQPQHF.

The chain is built from TRBV25-1 and TRBJ1-1; tentatively, D is TRBD1 (6 bases). V dropped 2 bases and J dropped 11 bases, with 12 bases sitting between them. CDR3 length: 12 amino acids. Looked up from germline, CDR1 is MGHDK and CDR2 is SYGVNS. The CDR3 region has the DNA TGTGCCAGCAGTGAAGCCACAGGGAGTGCTTTCTTT. This sequence encodes CASSEATGSAFF.

This clone was counted a single time. The chain links TRBV19 to TRBJ1-5, with 7 bases lining up with TRBD1. Germline CDR1 and CDR2: LNHDA and SQIVND (reference sequence). The CDR3 length is 14 residues. The ends lost 3 bases at V and 4 bases at J; junction bases unmatched: 3. The DNA of the CDR3 is TGTGCCAGTAGTATGAGGACAGGAAATCAGCCCCAGCATTTT. Translation: CASSMRTGNQPQHF.

The J gene is TRBJ1-1, the V gene TRBV5-4, with a possible D match to TRBD1 (6 bases). Trimming stripped 2 bases from V and 7 bases from J, with 15 bases between. Germline-derived CDR1 and CDR2 are SGHNT and YYREEE (reference sequence). The CDR3 runs 14 residues. The CDR3 sequence is CASSFEQGGGEAFF. The CDR3 coding sequence is TGTGCCAGCAGCTTCGAACAGGGTGGCGGTGAAGCTTTCTTT. Based on the CDR3 plus reference TRBV5-4 and TRBJ1-1, the full variable domain is ETGVTQSPTHLIKTRGQQVTLRCSSQSGHNTVSWYQQALGQGPQFIFQYYREEENGRGNFPPRFSGLQFPNYSSELNVNALELDDSALYLCASSFEQGGGEAFFGQGTRLTVV.

CDR3 sequence (DNA): TGCGCCAGCAGTGAGTCAGTAGCCTACGAGCAGTACTTC. This translates into CASSESVAYEQYF. This chain links TRBV10-1 with TRBJ2-7; no clear D gene. The CDR3 contains 13 residues. From germline, CDR1 is WNHNN and CDR2 SYGVQD (reference sequence). V dropped 0 bases and J dropped 2 bases, with 5 bases sitting between them.